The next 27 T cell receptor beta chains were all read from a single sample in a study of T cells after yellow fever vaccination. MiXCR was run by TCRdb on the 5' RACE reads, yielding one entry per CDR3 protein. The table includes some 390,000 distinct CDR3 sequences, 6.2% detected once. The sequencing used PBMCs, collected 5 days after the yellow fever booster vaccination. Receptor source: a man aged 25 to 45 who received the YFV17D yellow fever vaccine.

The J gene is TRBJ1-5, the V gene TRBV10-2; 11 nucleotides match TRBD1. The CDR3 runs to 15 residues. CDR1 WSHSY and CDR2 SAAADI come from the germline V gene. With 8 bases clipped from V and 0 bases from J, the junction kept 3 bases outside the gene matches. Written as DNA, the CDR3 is TGCGCCAGCGGGACAGGGGGTCATAGCAATCAGCCCCAGCATTTT. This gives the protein CASGTGGHSNQPQHF.

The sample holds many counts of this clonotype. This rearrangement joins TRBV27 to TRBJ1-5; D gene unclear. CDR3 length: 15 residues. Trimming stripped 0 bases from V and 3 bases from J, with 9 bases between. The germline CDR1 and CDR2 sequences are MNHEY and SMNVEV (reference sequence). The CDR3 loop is CASSLSPGPNQPQHF. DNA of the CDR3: TGTGCCAGCAGTTTATCACCTGGGCCCAATCAGCCCCAGCATTTT.

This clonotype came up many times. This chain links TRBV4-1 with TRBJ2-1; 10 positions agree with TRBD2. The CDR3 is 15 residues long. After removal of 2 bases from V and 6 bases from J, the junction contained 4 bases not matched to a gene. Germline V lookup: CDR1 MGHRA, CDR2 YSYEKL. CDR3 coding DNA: TGCGCCAGCAGCCAACTAGCGGGAGTAGCCAATGAGCAGTTCTTC. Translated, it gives CASSQLAGVANEQFF.

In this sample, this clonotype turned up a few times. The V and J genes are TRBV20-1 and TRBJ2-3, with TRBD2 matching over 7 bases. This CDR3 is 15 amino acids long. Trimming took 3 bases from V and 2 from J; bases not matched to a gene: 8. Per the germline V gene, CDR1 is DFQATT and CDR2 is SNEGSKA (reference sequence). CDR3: CSASDSGRYTDTQYF. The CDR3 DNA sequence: TGCAGTGCTAGCGATAGCGGGCGGTACACAGATACGCAGTATTTT.

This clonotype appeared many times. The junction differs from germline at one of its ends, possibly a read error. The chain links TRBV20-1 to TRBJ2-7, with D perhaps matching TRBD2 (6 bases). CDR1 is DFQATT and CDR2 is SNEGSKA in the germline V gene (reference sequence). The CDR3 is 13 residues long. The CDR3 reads CSAGEGLAYEQYF. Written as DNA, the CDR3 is TGCAGTGCTGGAGAGGGACTCGCCTACGAGCAGTACTTC.

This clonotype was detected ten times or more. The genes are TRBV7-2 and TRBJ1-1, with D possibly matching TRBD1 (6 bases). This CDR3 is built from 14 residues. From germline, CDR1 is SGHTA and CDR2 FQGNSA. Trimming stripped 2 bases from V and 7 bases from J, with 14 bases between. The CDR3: CASSLNLWGLEAFF. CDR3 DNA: TGTGCCAGCAGCTTAAATCTCTGGGGGCTTGAAGCTTTCTTT. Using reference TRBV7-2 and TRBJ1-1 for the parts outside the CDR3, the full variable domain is GAGVSQSPSNKVTEKGKDVELRCDPISGHTALYWYRQSLGQGLEFLIYFQGNSAPDKSGLPSDRFSAERTGGSVSTLTIQRTQQEDSAVYLCASSLNLWGLEAFFGQGTRLTVV.

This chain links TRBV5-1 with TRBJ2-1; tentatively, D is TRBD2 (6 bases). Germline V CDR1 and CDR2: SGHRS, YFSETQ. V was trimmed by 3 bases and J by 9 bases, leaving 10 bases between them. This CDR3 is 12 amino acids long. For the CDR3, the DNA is TGCGCCAGCAGCTCCGGGACTCCTGAGCAGTTCTTC. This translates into CASSSGTPEQFF.

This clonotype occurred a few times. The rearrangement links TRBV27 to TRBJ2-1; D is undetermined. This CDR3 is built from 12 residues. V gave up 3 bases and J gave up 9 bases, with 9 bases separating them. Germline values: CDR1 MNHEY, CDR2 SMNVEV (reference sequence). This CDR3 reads CASSFGRREQFF. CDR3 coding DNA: TGTGCCAGCAGTTTCGGTAGGCGTGAGCAGTTCTTC.

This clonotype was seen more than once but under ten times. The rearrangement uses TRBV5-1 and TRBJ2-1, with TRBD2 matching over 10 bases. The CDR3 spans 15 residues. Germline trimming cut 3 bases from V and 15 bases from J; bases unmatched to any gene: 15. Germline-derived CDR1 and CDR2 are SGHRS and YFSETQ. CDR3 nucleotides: TGCGCCAGCAGCTCGATCCTAGCGGGAGTAGAAATACCGTTCTTC. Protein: CASSSILAGVEIPFF. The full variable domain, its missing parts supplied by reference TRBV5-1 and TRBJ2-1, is KAGVTQTPRYLIKTRGQQVTLSCSPISGHRSVSWYQQTPGQGLQFLFEYFSETQRNKGNFPGRFSGRQFSNSRSEMNVSTLELGDSALYLCASSSILAGVEIPFFGPGTRLTVL.

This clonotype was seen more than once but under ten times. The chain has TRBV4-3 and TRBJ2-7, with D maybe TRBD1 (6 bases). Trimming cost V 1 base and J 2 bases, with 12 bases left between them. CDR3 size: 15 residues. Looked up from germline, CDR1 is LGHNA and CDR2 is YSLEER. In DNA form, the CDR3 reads TGCGCCAGCAGCCAAGCTGTGACAGGAGCCTACGAGCAGTACTTC. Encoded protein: CASSQAVTGAYEQYF.

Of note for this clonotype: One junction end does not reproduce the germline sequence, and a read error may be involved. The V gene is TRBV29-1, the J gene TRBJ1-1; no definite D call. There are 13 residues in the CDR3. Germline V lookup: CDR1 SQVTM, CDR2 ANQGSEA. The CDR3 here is CSTAHGLNTETFF. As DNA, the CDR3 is TGCAGCACCGCCCACGGGTTGAACACTGAAACTTTCTTT.

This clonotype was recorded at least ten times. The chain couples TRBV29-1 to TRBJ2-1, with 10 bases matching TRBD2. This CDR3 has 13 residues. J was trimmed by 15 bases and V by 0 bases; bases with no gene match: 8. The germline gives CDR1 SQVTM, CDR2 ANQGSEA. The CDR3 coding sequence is TGCAGCGTTGAAGATCGTGGTAGCGGGAGGCTGTTCTTC. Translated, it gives CSVEDRGSGRLFF.

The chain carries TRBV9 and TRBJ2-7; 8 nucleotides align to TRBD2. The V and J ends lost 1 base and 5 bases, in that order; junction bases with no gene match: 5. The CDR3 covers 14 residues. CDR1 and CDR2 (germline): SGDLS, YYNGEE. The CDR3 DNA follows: TGTGCCAGCAGCGTAACTAGCGGCGGGGACGAGCAGTACTTC. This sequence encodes CASSVTSGGDEQYF. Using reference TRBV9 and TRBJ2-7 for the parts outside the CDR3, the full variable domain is DSGVTQTPKHLITATGQRVTLRCSPRSGDLSVYWYQQSLDQGLQFLIQYYNGEERAKGNILERFSAQQFPDLHSELNLSSLELGDSALYFCASSVTSGGDEQYFGPGTRLTVT.

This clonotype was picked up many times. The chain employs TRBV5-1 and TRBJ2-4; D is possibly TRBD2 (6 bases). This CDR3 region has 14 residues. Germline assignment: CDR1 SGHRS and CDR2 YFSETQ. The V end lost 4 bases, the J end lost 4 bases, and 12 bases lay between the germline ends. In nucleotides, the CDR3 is TGCGCCAGCAGCGCCTCCGGGACTAAAAACATTCAGTACTTC. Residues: CASSASGTKNIQYF. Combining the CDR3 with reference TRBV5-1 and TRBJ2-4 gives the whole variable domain KAGVTQTPRYLIKTRGQQVTLSCSPISGHRSVSWYQQTPGQGLQFLFEYFSETQRNKGNFPGRFSGRQFSNSRSEMNVSTLELGDSALYLCASSASGTKNIQYFGAGTRLSVL.

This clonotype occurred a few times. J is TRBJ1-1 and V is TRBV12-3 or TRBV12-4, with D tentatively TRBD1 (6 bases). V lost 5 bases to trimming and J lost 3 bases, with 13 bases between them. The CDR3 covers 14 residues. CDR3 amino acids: CASSPDRKYTEAFF. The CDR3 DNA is TGTGCCAGCAGTCCGGACAGAAAGTACACTGAAGCTTTCTTT.

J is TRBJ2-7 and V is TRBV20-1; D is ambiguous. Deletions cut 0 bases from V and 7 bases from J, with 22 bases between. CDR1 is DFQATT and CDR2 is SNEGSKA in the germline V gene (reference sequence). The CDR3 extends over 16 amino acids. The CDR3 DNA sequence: TGCAGTGCTAGAGATCCCCAGCGTACGCCTCCTCTTGAGCAGTACTTC. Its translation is CSARDPQRTPPLEQYF.

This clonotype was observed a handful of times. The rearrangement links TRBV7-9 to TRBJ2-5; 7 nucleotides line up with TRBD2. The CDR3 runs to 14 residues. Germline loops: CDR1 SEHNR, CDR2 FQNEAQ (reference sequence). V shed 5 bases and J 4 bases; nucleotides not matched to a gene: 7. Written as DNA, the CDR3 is TGTGCCAGCAGCACCTACACGGGGGGAGAGACCCAGTACTTC. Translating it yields CASSTYTGGETQYF.

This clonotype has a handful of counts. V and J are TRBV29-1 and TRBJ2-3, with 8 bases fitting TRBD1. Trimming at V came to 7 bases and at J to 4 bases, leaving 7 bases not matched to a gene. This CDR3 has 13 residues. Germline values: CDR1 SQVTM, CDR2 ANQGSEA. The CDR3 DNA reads TGCAGCGGGAGGACAGGGACGGCAGATACGCAGTATTTT. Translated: CSGRTGTADTQYF.

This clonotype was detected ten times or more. CDR3 region: CASSPPSGTSRGGEYF. CDR3 DNA: TGTGCCAGCAGTCCACCCTCCGGGACTAGCAGAGGGGGGGAGTACTTC. The rearrangement joins TRBV28 to TRBJ2-7, with 9 bases that match TRBD2. V gave up 5 bases and J gave up 11 bases; unmatched junction bases: 19. The CDR3 has 16 residues. Germline CDR1 MDHEN, CDR2 SYDVKM.

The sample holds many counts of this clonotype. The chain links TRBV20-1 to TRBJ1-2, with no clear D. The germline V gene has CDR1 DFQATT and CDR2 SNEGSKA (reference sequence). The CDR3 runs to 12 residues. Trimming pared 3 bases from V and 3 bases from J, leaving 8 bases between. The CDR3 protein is CSASGSYYGYTF. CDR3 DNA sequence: TGCAGTGCTAGTGGGAGTTACTATGGCTACACCTTC.

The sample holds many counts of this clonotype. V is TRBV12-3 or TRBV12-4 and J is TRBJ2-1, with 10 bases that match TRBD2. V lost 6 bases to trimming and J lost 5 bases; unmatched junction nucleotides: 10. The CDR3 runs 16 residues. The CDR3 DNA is TGTGCCAGCAGCCGGAGACGACTAGCGGGCAACAATGAGCAGTTCTTC. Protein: CASSRRRLAGNNEQFF.

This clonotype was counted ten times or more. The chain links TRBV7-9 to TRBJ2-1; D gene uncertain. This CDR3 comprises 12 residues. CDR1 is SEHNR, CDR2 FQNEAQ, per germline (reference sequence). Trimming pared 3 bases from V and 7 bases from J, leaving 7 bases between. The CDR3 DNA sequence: TGTGCCAGCAGCTTCATCGTAAATGAGCAGTTCTTC. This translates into CASSFIVNEQFF.

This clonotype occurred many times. CDR3 nucleotides: TGTGCCAGCAGCCCCGCAGACGTAGTAGCCAAAAACATTCAGTACTTC. The encoded protein is CASSPADVVAKNIQYF. This sequence joins TRBV3-1 and TRBJ2-4; D remains ambiguous. CDR3 size: 16 residues. Trimming stripped 4 bases from V and 0 bases from J, with 13 bases between. Germline V gene data show CDR1 as LGHDT and CDR2 as YNNKEL (reference sequence).

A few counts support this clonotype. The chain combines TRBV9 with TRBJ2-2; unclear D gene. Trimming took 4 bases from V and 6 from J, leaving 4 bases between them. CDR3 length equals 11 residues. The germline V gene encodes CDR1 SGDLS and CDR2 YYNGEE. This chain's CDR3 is CASSTPGELFF. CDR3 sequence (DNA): TGTGCCAGCAGCACTCCCGGGGAGCTGTTTTTT. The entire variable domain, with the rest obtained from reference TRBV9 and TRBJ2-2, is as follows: DSGVTQTPKHLITATGQRVTLRCSPRSGDLSVYWYQQSLDQGLQFLIQYYNGEERAKGNILERFSAQQFPDLHSELNLSSLELGDSALYFCASSTPGELFFGEGSRLTVL.

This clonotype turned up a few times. CDR3 protein: CAISDTDSPYNEQFF. The CDR3 bases are TGTGCCATCAGTGATACGGATTCCCCCTACAATGAGCAGTTCTTC. This chain joins TRBV10-3 and TRBJ2-1; D remains ambiguous. V lost 3 bases, J lost 2 bases, and 11 bases lay in between. The CDR3 is 15 amino acids. Germline assignment: CDR1 ENHRY and CDR2 SYGVKD.

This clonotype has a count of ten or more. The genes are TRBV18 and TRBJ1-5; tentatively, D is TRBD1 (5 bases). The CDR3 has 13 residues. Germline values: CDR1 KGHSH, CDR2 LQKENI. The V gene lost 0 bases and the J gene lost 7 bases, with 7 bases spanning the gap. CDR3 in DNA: TGTGCCAGCTCACCACCGGGGGTCCAGCCCCAGCATTTT. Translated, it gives CASSPPGVQPQHF.

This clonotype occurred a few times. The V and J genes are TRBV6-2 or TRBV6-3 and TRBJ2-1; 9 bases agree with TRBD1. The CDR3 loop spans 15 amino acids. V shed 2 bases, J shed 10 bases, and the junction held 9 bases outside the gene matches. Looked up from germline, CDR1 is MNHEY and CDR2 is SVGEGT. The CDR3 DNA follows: TGTGCCAGCAGTTACCGGGACAGGGTTGCACTGGAGCAGTTCTTC. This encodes CASSYRDRVALEQFF.